The T cell receptor beta chain described here comes from a study of spatial heterogeneity in lung cancer. Study-level information: The donor group consisted of around 70 patients who had untreated, early-stage non-small cell lung cancer. Where present, follow-up PBMC were sequenced a median of about 22 months after resection.

A unique molecular identifier was attached to every TCR cDNA molecule. TCRdb passed the 5' RACE reads through MiXCR, listing each CDR3 protein once. The sample includes 20,000 to 30,000 distinct CDR3 sequences, about a tenth of them seen just once. The trim removed 1 base at V and 6 bases at J, leaving 5 bases unmatched. The CDR3 has 15 amino acids. CDR1 and CDR2 from the germline V gene are SGHTA and FQGNSA. Time point reported: blood at routine non-recurrence follow-up after resection. Whole RNA was taken from tumor, nontumor lung or frozen PBMC; it was then sequenced unsorted. The chain has TRBV7-2 and TRBJ2-7; 11 nucleotides line up with TRBD2. The clonotype comes from a male donor with early-stage non-small cell lung cancer. The sample was PBMCs, taken at follow-up. CDR3 sequence: CASSLVAGGAPEQYF. The CDR3 DNA sequence: TGTGCCAGCAGCTTAGTAGCGGGGGGGGCCCCCGAGCAGTACTTC.